Here is one T cell receptor (beta chain) with its context. Its target is not known. This same CDR3 is encoded by further DNA sequences in the sample. At deep level, the assay was performed. Original processing methods: In the immunoSEQ data, sequences were junction-only and lacked quality scores, so filtering differed. Some clones are missing from TCRdb's copy, which holds only in-frame ones; the method was immunoSEQ multiplex PCR. V, J and clone size are taken as reported in that table, and D and trimming were inferred from the DNA itself. The table lists 2.3 million or so clones, approximately 95% of them singletons. This record comes from a study of shared clonotypes between healthy human individuals. Study results and limitations: With several donors compared, about 5.2% of naive CD4 clonotypes were shared.

V was cut by 0 bases and J by 4 bases, with 6 bases left in between. The CDR3 runs to 12 residues. Germline values: CDR1 GTSNPN, CDR2 SVGIG (reference sequence). The J gene is TRBJ2-5, the V gene TRBV30; D unclear. The material sequenced was naive CD4+ T cells from PBMCs. Subset reported: CD45RA+ positively selected. This TCR derives from a man younger than 30 in good health. Some clones in this sample may be carry-over from other donors' samples. CDR3 DNA sequence: TGTGCCTGGAGTGTACGAGTAGAGACCCAGTACTTC. This encodes CAWSVRVETQYF.